This TCR beta chain was sequenced during a study of blood T cell repertoires in COVID-19. Study at large: Specimens from acute and convalescent COVID-19 originated in the United States, Italy and Spain. From T cells, B-cell-depleted T cells, or PBMCs came the material, which was cDNA or gDNA.

Authors' methods: Counts of nucleated cells, estimated from reference gene primer amplification, were obtained. Repertoires were generated with immunoSEQ multiplex PCR, while TCRdb's copy carries only in-frame clones and drops some. V and J calls and clone size are as listed in that table; D and trimming were resolved from the DNA. The data show 250,000 or so clones, with about four fifths seen just once and around 3.5% held by the top ten. The germline V gene encodes CDR1 SGDLS and CDR2 YYNGEE. With 3 bases removed from V and 0 bases from J, the gap between germline ends came to 8 bases. The CDR3 has 14 amino acids.

The chain has TRBV9 and TRBJ2-3; D might be TRBD1 (7 bases). Input material: peripheral blood. The sequence was collected from a young woman with acute or convalescent COVID-19. In DNA form, the CDR3 reads TGTGCCAGCAGCGCAGGGGGGAGCACAGATACGCAGTATTTT. The encoded protein is CASSAGGSTDTQYF.